Shown below are 23 T cell receptor beta chains from a single sample sequenced in a study of tumor-infiltrating lymphocytes in primary liver carcinoma. Researchers generated TCR beta cDNA from around 510 ng of total RNA, relying on a constant-region primer. The TCR beta library was amplified through three nested multiplex PCR rounds in a modified ARM-PCR procedure. Both of the initial two PCR rounds ran for around 9 cycles and employed TRBV1-TRBV30 forward primers alongside a C-beta reverse primer. TCRdb used MiXCR to reprocess the multiplex PCR reads, holding one entry per CDR3 protein. Of tens of thousands of distinct CDR3 sequences listed, about 70% are singletons. Unsorted bulk tissue, roughly 20-32 mg of it, served as the source for co-extraction of RNA and DNA. Sequenced input: liver tumor tissue from sampling region 4. As for subset: tumor region T4, right-lateral pole. The receptors stem from a woman aged 55-75 years with primary liver carcinoma and hepatitis B virus infection.

Worth noting for this clonotype: At one of its ends the junction is not consistent with the germline gene, which may arise from a read error. This chain uses TRBV11-3 with TRBJ2-1, with D perhaps matching TRBD2 (5 bases). The germline gives CDR1 SGHNT, CDR2 YENEEA. This CDR3 contains 17 residues. The CDR3 loop is CANGLGFGGLSYNEQSF. CDR3 nucleotides: TGTGCCAACGGCTTAGGGTTCGGCGGGCTTTCCTACAATGAGCAGTCCTTC.

Details on this clonotype: Relative to the germline gene, one junction end is altered; a read error may explain this. The chain recombines TRBV29-1 with TRBJ2-1; TRBD2 might be the D (6 bases). Germline V lookup: CDR1 SQVTM, CDR2 ANQGSEA. CDR3 size: 17 residues. CDR3 bases: TGCAGCGTTGAAGAGCTTGGCGGAGGAGGGTCCTACAATGAGCAGTCCTTC. Translation: CSVEELGGGGSYNEQSF.

Worth noting for this clonotype: At one boundary the junction diverges from the germline segment, which might be a read error. The V and J genes are TRBV5-1 and TRBJ2-7; 9 bases match TRBD1. Germline assignment: CDR1 SGHRS and CDR2 YFSETQ. This CDR3 contains 17 residues. This chain's CDR3 is CASSLGIGTGIFSEQNF. The CDR3 bases are TGCGCCAGCAGCTTAGGGATTGGGACAGGGATATTCTCCGAGCAGAACTTC.

Turning to this clonotype: A junction end diverges from the germline sequence, so it may reflect a read error. The rearrangement uses TRBV4-2 and TRBJ2-1; 9 bases line up with TRBD2. The CDR3 spans 16 residues. Germline values: CDR1 LGHNA, CDR2 YNFKEQ. CDR3 residues: CASSQDMASGMGEQFF. The CDR3 DNA reads as TGTGCCAGCAGTCAAGATATGGCTAGCGGGATGGGTGAGCAGTTCTTC.

The CDR3 coding sequence is TGTGCCAGCAGCTTAACAAGGCTGTCCTACGAGCAGTACTTC. Its translation is CASSLTRLSYEQYF. The chain uses TRBV7-8 and TRBJ2-7; D is undetermined. V gave up 2 bases and J gave up 1 base, with 9 bases separating them. The CDR3 sequence is 14 residues long. Germline V gene lookup returns CDR1 SGHVS and CDR2 FQNEAQ.

With regard to this clonotype: This may stem from a read error, because a much larger clone lies one nucleotide away. This chain links TRBV5-1 with TRBJ2-1; 10 bases match TRBD2. Germline CDR1 reads SGHRS; CDR2 reads YFSETQ. The trim removed 2 bases at V and 7 bases at J, leaving 6 bases unmatched. The CDR3 consists of 15 residues. This CDR3 is CASSFLLAGRNEQFF. As DNA, the CDR3 is TGCGCCAGCAGCTTCTTACTAGCGGGGCGGAATGAGCAGTTCTTC.

This sequence joins TRBV11-3 and TRBJ2-1, with 8 bases aligning to TRBD2. Germline trimming cut 4 bases from V and 9 bases from J; bases unmatched to any gene: 11. This CDR3 region has 15 residues. Germline CDR1 is SGHNT and CDR2 is YENEEA. For the CDR3, the DNA is TGTGCCAGCAGCTCGGGAGGGGCGACCTGCAGTGAGCAGTTCTTC. Translating gives CASSSGGATCSEQFF. Variable domain in full (rest from reference TRBV11-3 and TRBJ2-1): EAGVVQSPRYKIIEKKQPVAFWCNPISGHNTLYWYLQNLGQGPELLIRYENEEAVDDSQLPKDRFSAERLKGVDSTLKIQPAELGDSAVYLCASSSGGATCSEQFFGPGTRLTVL.

This clonotype was detected only once. The genes are TRBV13 and TRBJ2-1, with TRBD2 matching 7 bases. The CDR3 covers 16 residues. Germline CDR1 is PRHDT and CDR2 is FYEKMQ (reference sequence). Trimming cost V 5 bases and J 6 bases; bases outside gene matches: 13. The CDR3 bases are TGTGCCAGCAGCCTCTTTGGGACTAACGGGATCAATGAGCAGTTCTTC. It specifies CASSLFGTNGINEQFF.

The V and J genes are TRBV12-3 or TRBV12-4 and TRBJ1-3; D is uncertain. The V gene lost 3 bases and the J gene lost 4 bases, with 16 bases spanning the gap. CDR3 size: 16 residues. CDR3: CASSFPWVREGNTIYF. As DNA, the CDR3 is TGTGCCAGCAGTTTCCCCTGGGTCAGAGAGGGAAACACCATATATTTT.

Comments on this clonotype: One end of the junction does not line up with germline, which may come from a read error. The rearrangement joins TRBV6-5 to TRBJ2-7, with a weak D call TRBD2 (5 bases). The CDR3 totals 16 residues. CDR1 MNHEY and CDR2 SVGAGI come from the germline V gene. This chain's CDR3 is CTSSYRLGVSSYEQYF. The CDR3 nucleotides are TGTACCAGCAGTTACCGGCTCGGGGTCAGCTCCTACGAGCAGTACTTC.

The rearrangement links TRBV18 to TRBJ1-4; D ambiguous. CDR1 and CDR2 from the germline V gene are KGHSH and LQKENI. CDR3 size: 13 residues. Trimming removed 4 bases from V and 4 bases from J, with 7 bases in between. The CDR3 DNA sequence: TGTGCCAGCTCACTGGAACTTAATGAAAAACTGTTTTTT. This codes for CASSLELNEKLFF.

V is TRBV6-1 and J is TRBJ2-5; D gene uncertain. Per germline, CDR1 MNHNS and CDR2 SASEGT. The germline V and J ends were trimmed by 10 bases and 0 bases, with 12 bases remaining between them. This CDR3 contains 13 residues. This chain's CDR3 is CATLARYQETQYF. For the CDR3, the DNA is TGTGCCACCCTCGCACGGTACCAAGAGACCCAGTACTTC.

As concerns this clonotype: No conserved phenylalanine or tryptophan is present at the end of the CDR3, so a read error is the likely explanation. The genes are TRBV6-1 and TRBJ2-1; 8 nucleotides align to TRBD1. The CDR3 loop spans 14 amino acids. CDR1 is MNHNS, CDR2 SASEGT, per germline. In nucleotides, the CDR3 is TGTACCAGCAGTTTGGACAGGGTCTTGGCCGGGCAGTTCTCC. Encoded protein: CTSSLDRVLAGQFS.

A remark on this clonotype: Likely a read error: the CDR3 ends without its conserved phenylalanine or tryptophan. This chain links TRBV29-1 with TRBJ2-2; perhaps TRBD2 as D (6 bases). This CDR3 has 14 residues. The germline V gene has CDR1 SQVTM and CDR2 ANQGSEA. The CDR3 sequence is CSVEGTGRTGELFL. The CDR3 coding sequence is TGCAGTGTTGAAGGGACTGGCCGGACCGGGGAGCTGTTTTTG.

This clonotype was detected a few times. The J gene is TRBJ2-1, the V gene TRBV11-2; 14 nucleotides agree with TRBD2. Germline CDR1 and CDR2: SGHAT and FQNNGV. The CDR3 is made up of 16 amino acids. The V and J ends lost 5 bases and 7 bases, in that order; junction bases with no gene match: 7. The CDR3 bases are TGTGCCAGCAGCAGGAGACTAGCGGGAGGGCCGAATGAGCAGTTCTTC. Residues: CASSRRLAGGPNEQFF.

There are many counts of this clonotype. V gene TRBV5-1 combines with J gene TRBJ1-2; 7 nucleotides agree with TRBD1. This CDR3 contains 14 residues. After removal of 4 bases from V and 3 bases from J, the junction contained 6 bases not matched to a gene. Germline V gene lookup returns CDR1 SGHRS and CDR2 YFSETQ. The CDR3 bases are TGCGCCAGCAGCCTGGACAGGTCTGACTATGGCTACACCTTC. Translated, it gives CASSLDRSDYGYTF.

Only one count was recorded for this clonotype. A much larger clone differs by one base, so this may be a read error. The V call is TRBV5-1, the J call TRBJ1-5; D ambiguous. CDR3 length: 15 residues. Germline CDR1 is SGHRS and CDR2 is YFSETQ. CDR3 residues: CASSLYGDSNQPHHF. CDR3 nucleotide sequence: TGCGCCAGCAGCTTGTACGGGGATAGCAATCAGCCCCATCATTTT. The entire variable domain, with the rest obtained from reference TRBV5-1 and TRBJ1-5, is as follows: KAGVTQTPRYLIKTRGQQVTLSCSPISGHRSVSWYQQTPGQGLQFLFEYFSETQRNKGNFPGRFSGRQFSNSRSEMNVSTLELGDSALYLCASSLYGDSNQPHHFGDGTRLSIL.

This clonotype was seen a few times. The rearrangement joins TRBV20-1 to TRBJ2-7, with unresolved D. Trimming stripped 1 base from V and 2 bases from J, with 12 bases between. The length of the CDR3 is 14 residues. CDR1 DFQATT and CDR2 SNEGSKA come from the germline V gene (reference sequence). In DNA, the CDR3 is TGCAGTGCTAGAGGGACGATACTTACCTACGAGCAGTACTTC. Amino acids: CSARGTILTYEQYF.

Here the CDR3 reads CASSQEGQMNEQFF. For the CDR3, the DNA is TGTGCCAGCAGTCAGGAAGGGCAAATGAATGAGCAGTTCTTC. The rearrangement uses TRBV28 and TRBJ2-1, with D uncertain. Germline V gene sequence: CDR1 MDHEN, CDR2 SYDVKM. Between the trimmed V and J ends, which lost 5 bases and 7 bases, there was a span of 15 bases. The CDR3 runs 14 residues.

On this clonotype: Since a much larger clone is just one base distant, this may be a read error. The chain joins TRBV28 to TRBJ2-1; 12 nucleotides line up with TRBD2. There are 14 residues in the CDR3. Unmatched junction bases numbered 11, after V lost 8 bases and J lost 12 bases. Per the germline V gene, CDR1 is MDHEN and CDR2 is SYDVKM. DNA for the CDR3: TGTGCCAGCCAGACTAGCGGGAGCAAAATTGGGCAGTTCTTC. Translated, it gives CASQTSGSKIGQFF.

The chain recombines TRBV6-1 with TRBJ1-2, with unresolved D. This CDR3 comprises 12 residues. Trimming removed 9 bases from V and 4 bases from J, with 12 bases in between. Germline V CDR1 and CDR2: MNHNS, SASEGT. CDR3 sequence reads: CASNSQIYGYTF. The CDR3 bases are TGTGCCAGTAACTCGCAGATCTATGGCTACACCTTC.

With regard to this clonotype: This could be a read error, since a much larger clone is one nucleotide away. V usage is TRBV10-3 and J usage is TRBJ1-1; the D gene is possibly TRBD1 (6 bases). This CDR3 comprises 13 residues. Germline CDR1 ENHRY, CDR2 SYGVKD. V dropped 11 bases and J dropped 0 bases, with 13 bases sitting between them. CDR3 protein: CASRQDMNTEAFF. The CDR3 DNA sequence: TGTGCCTCTCGACAGGATATGAACACTGAAGCTTTCTTT.

The chain links TRBV28 to TRBJ2-5; 12 bases line up with TRBD2. Trimming took 11 bases from V and 7 from J; bases not matched to a gene: 14. Germline V gene sequence: CDR1 MDHEN, CDR2 SYDVKM. The CDR3 has 15 amino acids. CDR3 DNA: TGTGCCGACAACACGAGACTAGCGGGAGTTGGGACCCAGTACTTC. This codes for CADNTRLAGVGTQYF.